This TCR beta chain was documented in a study of cytomegalovirus exposure and HLA in healthy donors (dated by TCRdb to about 2017). In terms of the full investigation: In an earlier analysis of 450 to 750 of the donors, about 260 Gb of sequence data and 95 million to 130 million unique TCR beta sequences from 150 million to 200 million T cells were reported. Along with the approximately 700-subject first cohort, a separate validation cohort of 120 different subjects was used. Across roughly 420 genotyped donors of the cohort, an average of 235,054 unique TCR beta nucleotide sequences per donor were sequenced, and 15% to 20% of those sequences were non-productive. A later analysis re-analyzed previously published TCR beta repertoires from roughly 690 donors and added high-resolution HLA genotyping to study TCR occurrence patterns. The genetic ancestry cluster associated with self-reported Caucasian donors included 81% of the roughly 410 genotyped donors. In a later genetic analysis, genome-wide SNP genotypes for about 55% of the roughly 700 donors were used, and that subset was treated as a discovery cohort. An earlier analysis of approximately 500 of the donors applied high-throughput TCR beta sequencing to assess whether each TCR beta V gene segment acted as functional or pseudogenic. Every repertoire in the discovery cohort had been generated on one and the same sequencing platform. Using immunosequencing, the study profiled T cell repertoires from 500 to 800 subjects and related those repertoires to cytomegalovirus serostatus. To predict cytomegalovirus infection status, the study combined high-throughput TCR immunosequencing, statistical association of individual TCRs with disease status, and machine learning. The study aimed to test whether signatures of past pathogen exposure could be identified by cataloging public T cell receptors. Both class I and class II loci were covered by HLA typing, at four-digit resolution. Typing coverage varied by locus: roughly 620-640 donors for A, B, C, DRB1 and DQB1; more than 500 for DQA1; approximately 610 for DPA1; 450 to 480 for DPB1. Alongside the repertoire data, information on donor age, sex, ethnicity and CMV serostatus was compiled. Four or five DR-DQ haplotypes were handled as single units for association and clustering, since linkage in the cohort was strong. Approximately 310 gigabases of sequencing data and around 80 million unique TCR sequences made up an early release that covered under 750 HLA-typed donors. Rather than using new phenotypic data, the later analysis identified candidate immune exposures from TCR beta sequences and from how often those sequences occurred across donors.

The cohort was made up of several hundred healthy bone marrow donors. All cohort members were sampled while nominally healthy, although unrecorded immune exposures were likely present. The donor tested CMV seronegative and was one of the 352 seronegative cohort members. Each donor provided a peripheral blood sample, and peripheral blood mononuclear cells were used for TCR beta sequencing. Genomic DNA extraction from the blood cell samples was performed with the Qiagen DNeasy Blood Extraction Kit. Library generation was performed with the immunoSEQ multiplex PCR assay. The multiplex PCR relied on a mix of 60 forward primers for TCR Vbeta segments and 13 reverse primers for TCR Jbeta segments. A multiplex PCR assay on genomic DNA amplified the CDR3 region of rearranged TCR beta genes. The amplified TCR beta libraries were sequenced on the Illumina HiSeq System as 87-base-pair reads. The authors' analysis ran thus. In a later analysis, roughly 80 million unique TCR beta chains were counted across the approximately 620 repertoires, and about 10 million of these chains were shared by at least two donors. Raw reads were error-corrected and collapsed into unique sequences by a nearest-neighbor algorithm in which closely related sequences were merged to remove PCR and sequencing errors. V, D and J gene segments were assigned by aligning CDR3 sequences to IMGT reference sequences. For a sequence to be retained, at least a six-nucleotide match to both a V gene segment and a J gene segment was required. Rearrangements were called productive when the CDR3 lacked stop codons and stayed in frame with V and J; all others were non-productive. Following IMGT convention, CDR3 was defined as the stretch from the second conserved V-encoded cysteine to the conserved J-encoded phenylalanine. Sequences without an unambiguous match to a single V gene segment were excluded from the earlier analysis of over 500 of the donors. In an earlier analysis of a few hundred of the donors, V segments were called functional above 56.7% productive rearrangements and were called segregating when the between-donor standard deviation exceeded 5%. A statistical classification framework was built to diagnose cytomegalovirus status from the catalog of TCR beta chain sequences. V and J gene assignment, in a later analysis, came from comparing TCR nucleotide sequences with IMGT/GENE-DB human TR gene sequences. The TCRdist pipeline was used in a later analysis to assign CDR3 sequences and most-parsimonious VDJ recombination scenarios. A later analysis defined each TCR beta chain by its CDR3 amino acid sequence plus V-gene family, and excluded reads lacking a unique V-gene family. In a later analysis, nearly 600 highly shared, low-generation-probability nucleotide sequences were removed to address suspected cross-contamination and a sequencing artifact. In a later analysis, a clonal expansion index was calculated for each public chain from normalized within-repertoire ranks of inferred template counts. In a later analysis, generation probabilities were computed using a VDJ recombination model fitted to out-of-frame rearrangements, and the results were checked against IGoR. In a later analysis, TCR-TCR, TCR-HLA and TCR-CMV co-occurrence was scored with hypergeometric tests, and a repertoire-size bias correction was applied to TCR pairs. False discovery rates were estimated in a later analysis by permuting HLA or CMV assignments 20 times. A later analysis grouped co-occurring TCRs with DBSCAN, adding TCRdist sequence similarity when clustering within HLA-allele-positive subsets. Co-occurrence clustering excluded repertoires with fewer than 30,000 or more than 120,000 public chains, plus five with anomalous nucleotide sharing. In its TCRdb copy, this immuneACCESS table keeps in-frame sequences only and misses some clones. Where compared with another copy, unresolved V genes explain less than half of these, and the others have no known cause. That table supplies the V and J calls and clone size; D and trimming were determined from the DNA. Here the sample has around 30,000 clones; 44% occur a single time. The ten largest clones represent just under 2% of the sample.

General conclusions and limits of the study: A further reported finding was that TCR beta sequences accurately predicted the HLA-A and HLA-B alleles for most subjects in the first cohort. Correlated functional status among segregating V segments might be attributable to linkage disequilibrium, but an unknown experimental factor could not be ruled out. According to a later genetic analysis, donors in an Asian-associated ancestry cluster had fewer N-insertions in productive TCRs than the roughly 660-donor mean. In a later analysis, several top co-occurrence clusters were reported to appear linked to parvovirus B19, influenza, CMV and Epstein-Barr virus. Roughly 17 rarely observed V segments, including chromosome 9 orphons, were excluded from the earlier analysis of a few hundred of the donors because counts were too low. Most CMV-associated TCR beta chains appeared to be HLA-restricted in a later analysis, and the HLA associations seemed to be driven largely by CMV exposure. A cluster of highly shared sequence variants was judged likely to represent a technical artifact of the sequencing pipeline. Broadly in line with IMGT annotations, most TCR beta V segments showed up in productive rearrangements about 90% or about 30% of the time in an earlier analysis of 450 to 600 of the donors. In a later analysis, TCR association rates were found to vary across HLA loci, with the most associated TCRs seen for DRB1 alleles and the fewest for HLA-C alleles. Some IMGT-functional V segments, including TRBV6-2 and TRBV6-3, could not be distinguished by the 87-base-pair reads and were therefore excluded. A total of about 180 TCR beta chains were listed by the study as associated with cytomegalovirus. Assigning TCR associations to individual alleles was difficult when HLA alleles, especially DR and DQ, strongly co-occurred. Because some donors lacked HLA typing at each locus, the association tests relied only on the typed subset. Across donors, most TCR sequences were observed very rarely, whereas some public TCRs were present in many individuals. In a later genetic analysis, a missense DCLRE1C variant was associated with V-gene and J-gene trimming of TCR beta chains, and the association was replicated in an independent cohort. Sequencing depth was assumed to be roughly uniform across donors in the presence/absence analyses, though that assumption may not hold. It was suggested by the authors that the approach could potentially be generalized to other disease states and immunological phenotypes. CMV serostatus was the only immune exposure information available for the cohort. In this cohort, only TCR beta chains were sequenced, and detectable features were limited by the absence of alpha or paired-chain data. In both the original and validation cohorts, the classifier was reported to diagnose cytomegalovirus status with high specificity and sensitivity. A later analysis found that HLA-associated TCR beta chains were more clonally expanded and had lower generation probabilities than equally common non-associated chains. In a later analysis, 16,951 TCR beta sequences were associated with specific HLA alleles at a false discovery rate of 0.05. In vitro tests confirmed that a few of the cytomegalovirus-associated TCR beta chains recognize cytomegalovirus antigens.

This clone has a handful of counts. No antigen is known for it. No per-base quality is available; no much larger clone lies one base away. V and J lose 2 bases and 5 bases, and a span of 9 bases separates them. CDR3 length: 13 amino acids, cysteine to phenylalanine. Only the CDR3 part of the read is kept: 39 bases, read in frame from the first base. CDR1 is given as MGHRA and CDR2 as YSYEKL, both from the germline V gene. The receptor was derived from a woman between 50 and 59 years old in good health and CMV-seronegative. The receptor chain draws on TRBV4-1 and TRBJ2-5; confidence is insufficient to name the D gene. Sequencing was performed on PBMCs. The CDR3 has the sequence CASSQWARETQYF. In nucleotide form, the sequence is TGCGCCAGCAGCCAATGGGCCCGGGAGACCCAGTACTTC.